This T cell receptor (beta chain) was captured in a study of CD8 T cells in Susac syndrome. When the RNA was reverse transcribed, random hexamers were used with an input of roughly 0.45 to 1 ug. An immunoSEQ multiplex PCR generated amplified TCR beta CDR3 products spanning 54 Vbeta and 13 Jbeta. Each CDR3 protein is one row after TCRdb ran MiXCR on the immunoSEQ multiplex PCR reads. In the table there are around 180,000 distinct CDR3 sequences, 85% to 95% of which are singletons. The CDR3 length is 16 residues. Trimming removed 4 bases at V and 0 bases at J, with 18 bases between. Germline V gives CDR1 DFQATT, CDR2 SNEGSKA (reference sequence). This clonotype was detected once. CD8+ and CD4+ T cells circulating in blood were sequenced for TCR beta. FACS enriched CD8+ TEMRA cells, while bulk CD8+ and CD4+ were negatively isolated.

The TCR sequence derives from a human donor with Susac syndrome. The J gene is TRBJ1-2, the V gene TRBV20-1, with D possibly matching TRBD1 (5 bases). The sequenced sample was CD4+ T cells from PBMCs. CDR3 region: CSAKRGRELANYGYTF. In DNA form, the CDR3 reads TGCAGTGCTAAACGCGGCAGGGAGCTTGCTAACTATGGCTACACCTTC.